The next 2 T cell receptor beta chains were all read from a single sample in a study of blood T cell repertoires in COVID-19. Only in-frame clones appear in the TCRdb table, and some are missing; sequencing was by immunoSEQ multiplex PCR. The sample comprises around 46,000 clones, approximately 86% of which are singletons, and 13% to 15% rests with the top ten. Sequencing input: peripheral blood. The receptors were gathered from a human donor in a cohort sampled during active COVID-19.

The CDR3 loop is CASSDRVRQPQHF. CDR3 nucleotides: TGTGCCAGCAGTGACAGGGTACGTCAGCCCCAGCATTTT. This chain links TRBV2 with TRBJ1-5, with D possibly matching TRBD1 (5 bases). Trimming took 3 bases from V and 6 from J, leaving 9 bases between them. Germline V lookup: CDR1 SNHLY, CDR2 FYNNEI. This CDR3 is 13 amino acids long.

V and J are TRBV2 and TRBJ2-3, with unresolved D. The germline V gene has CDR1 SNHLY and CDR2 FYNNEI. The CDR3 is made up of 14 amino acids. V was cut by 6 bases and J by 2 bases, with 12 bases left in between. The CDR3 coding sequence is TGTGCCAGCAGCAGTGGCTTAAACACAGATACGCAGTATTTT. It translates to CASSSGLNTDTQYF. The variable domain in full, with the rest retrieved from reference TRBV2 and TRBJ2-3, is EPEVTQTPSHQVTQMGQEVILRCVPISNHLYFYWYRQILGQKVEFLVSFYNNEISEKSEIFDDQFSVERPDGSNFTLKIRSTKLEDSAMYFCASSSGLNTDTQYFGPGTRLTVL.